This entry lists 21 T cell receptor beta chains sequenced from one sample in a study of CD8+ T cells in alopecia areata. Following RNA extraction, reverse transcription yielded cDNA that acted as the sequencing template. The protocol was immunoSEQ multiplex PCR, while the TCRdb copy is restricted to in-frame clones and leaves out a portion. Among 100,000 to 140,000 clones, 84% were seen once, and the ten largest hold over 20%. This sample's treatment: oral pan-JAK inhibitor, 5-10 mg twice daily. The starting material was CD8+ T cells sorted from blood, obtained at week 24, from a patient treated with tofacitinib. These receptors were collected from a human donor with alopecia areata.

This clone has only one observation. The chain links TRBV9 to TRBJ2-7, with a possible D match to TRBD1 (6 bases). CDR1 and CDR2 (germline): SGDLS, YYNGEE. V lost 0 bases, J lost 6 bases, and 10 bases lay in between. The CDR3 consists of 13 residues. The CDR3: CASSVGRGSEQYF. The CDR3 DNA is TGTGCCAGCAGCGTAGGTAGGGGGAGCGAGCAGTACTTC. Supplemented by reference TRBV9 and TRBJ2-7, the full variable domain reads DSGVTQTPKHLITATGQRVTLRCSPRSGDLSVYWYQQSLDQGLQFLIQYYNGEERAKGNILERFSAQQFPDLHSELNLSSLELGDSALYFCASSVGRGSEQYFGPGTRLTVT.

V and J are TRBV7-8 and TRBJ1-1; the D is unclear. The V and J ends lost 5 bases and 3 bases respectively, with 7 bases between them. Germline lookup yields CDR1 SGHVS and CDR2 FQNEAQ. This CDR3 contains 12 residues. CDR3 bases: TGTGCCAGCAGCCCAAGAGACACTGAAGCTTTCTTT. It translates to CASSPRDTEAFF. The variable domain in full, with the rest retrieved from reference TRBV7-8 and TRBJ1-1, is GAGVSQSPRYKVAKRGQDVALRCDPISGHVSLFWYQQALGQGPEFLTYFQNEAQLDKSGLPSDRFFAERPEGSVSTLKIQRTQQEDSAVYLCASSPRDTEAFFGQGTRLTVV.

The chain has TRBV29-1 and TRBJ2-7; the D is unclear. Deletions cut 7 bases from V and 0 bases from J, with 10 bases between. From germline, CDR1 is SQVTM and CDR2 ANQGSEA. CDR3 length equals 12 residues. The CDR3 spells CSGYSTSYEQYF. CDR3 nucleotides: TGCAGCGGTTACAGTACCTCCTACGAGCAGTACTTC.

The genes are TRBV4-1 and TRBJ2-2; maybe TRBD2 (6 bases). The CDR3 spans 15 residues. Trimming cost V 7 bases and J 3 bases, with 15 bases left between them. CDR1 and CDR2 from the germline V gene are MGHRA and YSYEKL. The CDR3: CASNRGGWDTGELFF. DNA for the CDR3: TGCGCCAGCAATAGGGGAGGATGGGACACCGGGGAGCTGTTTTTT.

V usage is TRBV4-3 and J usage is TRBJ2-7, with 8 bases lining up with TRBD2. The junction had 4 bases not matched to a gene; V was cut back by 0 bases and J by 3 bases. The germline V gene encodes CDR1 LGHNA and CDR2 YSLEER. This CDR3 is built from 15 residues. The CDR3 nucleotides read TGCGCCAGCAGCCAAGATAGCGGGGCAGGCTACGAGCAGTACTTC. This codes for CASSQDSGAGYEQYF.

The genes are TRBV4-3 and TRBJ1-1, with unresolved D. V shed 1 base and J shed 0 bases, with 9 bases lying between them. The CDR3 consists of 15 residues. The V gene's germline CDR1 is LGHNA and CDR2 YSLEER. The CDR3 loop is CASSQGRLLNTEAFF. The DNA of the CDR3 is TGCGCCAGCAGCCAAGGGCGCCTCTTGAACACTGAAGCTTTCTTT.

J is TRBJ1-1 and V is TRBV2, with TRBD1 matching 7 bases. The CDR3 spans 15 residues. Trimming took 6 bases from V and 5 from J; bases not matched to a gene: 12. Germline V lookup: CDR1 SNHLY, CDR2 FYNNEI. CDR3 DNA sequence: TGTGCCAGCAGAGATAAGGACAGGCCCGTGACTGAAGCTTTCTTT. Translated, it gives CASRDKDRPVTEAFF.

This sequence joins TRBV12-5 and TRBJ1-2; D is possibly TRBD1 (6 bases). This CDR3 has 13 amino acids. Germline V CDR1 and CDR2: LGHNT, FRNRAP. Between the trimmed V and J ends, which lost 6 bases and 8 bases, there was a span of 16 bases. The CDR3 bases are TGTGCTAGTGGCCGACAGGTGGGCTCCGGCTACACCTTC. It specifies CASGRQVGSGYTF.

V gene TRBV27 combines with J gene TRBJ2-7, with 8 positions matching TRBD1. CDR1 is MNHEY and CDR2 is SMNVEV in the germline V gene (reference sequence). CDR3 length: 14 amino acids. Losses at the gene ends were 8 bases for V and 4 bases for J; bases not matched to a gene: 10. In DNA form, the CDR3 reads TGTGCCAGCTCTTTCGCGCAGGGGGCTTACGAGCAGTACTTC. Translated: CASSFAQGAYEQYF.

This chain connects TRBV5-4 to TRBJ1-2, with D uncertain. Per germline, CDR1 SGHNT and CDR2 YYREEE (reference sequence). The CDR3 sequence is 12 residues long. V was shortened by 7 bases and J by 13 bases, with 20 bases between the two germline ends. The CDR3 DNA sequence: TGTGCCAGCGCCACGGAGGCGGATCGGCCCACCTTC. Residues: CASATEADRPTF.

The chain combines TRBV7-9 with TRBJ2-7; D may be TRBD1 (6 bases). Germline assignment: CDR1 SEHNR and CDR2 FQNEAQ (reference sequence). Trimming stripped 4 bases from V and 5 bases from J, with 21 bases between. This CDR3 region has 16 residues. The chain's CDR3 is CASSSAVAGAPHEQYF. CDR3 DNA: TGTGCCAGCAGCTCGGCTGTGGCAGGGGCGCCCCACGAGCAGTACTTC.

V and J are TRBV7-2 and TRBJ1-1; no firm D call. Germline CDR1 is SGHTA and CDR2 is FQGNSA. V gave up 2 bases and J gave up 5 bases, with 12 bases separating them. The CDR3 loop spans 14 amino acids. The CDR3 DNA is TGTGCCAGCAGCTTATACACCACGGGGACTGAAGCTTTCTTT. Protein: CASSLYTTGTEAFF.

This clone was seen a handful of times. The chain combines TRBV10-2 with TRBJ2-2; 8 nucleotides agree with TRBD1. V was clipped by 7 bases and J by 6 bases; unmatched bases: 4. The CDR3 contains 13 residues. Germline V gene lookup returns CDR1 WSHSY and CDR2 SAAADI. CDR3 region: CASNRQGSGELFF. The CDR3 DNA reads TGCGCCAGCAATCGACAGGGGTCCGGGGAGCTGTTTTTT.

Here the CDR3 reads CASSVEGGSFVGQETQYF. As DNA, the CDR3 is TGTGCCAGCAGCGTAGAAGGGGGTTCGTTCGTCGGGCAAGAGACCCAGTACTTC. This sequence joins TRBV9 and TRBJ2-5, with D tentatively TRBD1 (6 bases). The V gene lost 0 bases and the J gene lost 2 bases, with 20 bases spanning the gap. The CDR3 has 18 amino acids. The germline V gene has CDR1 SGDLS and CDR2 YYNGEE.

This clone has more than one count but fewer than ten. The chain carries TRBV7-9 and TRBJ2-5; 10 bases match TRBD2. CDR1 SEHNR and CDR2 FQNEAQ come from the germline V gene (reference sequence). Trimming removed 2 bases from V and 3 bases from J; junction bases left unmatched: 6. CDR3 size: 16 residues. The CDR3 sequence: CASSLRSGGAKETQYF. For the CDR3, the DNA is TGTGCCAGCAGCTTAAGGAGCGGGGGGGCCAAAGAGACCCAGTACTTC.

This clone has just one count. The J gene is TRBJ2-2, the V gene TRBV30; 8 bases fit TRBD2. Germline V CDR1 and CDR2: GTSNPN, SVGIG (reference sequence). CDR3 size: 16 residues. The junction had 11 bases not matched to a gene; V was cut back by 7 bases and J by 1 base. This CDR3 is CASEGGSGGNTGELFF. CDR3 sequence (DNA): TGTGCCTCGGAAGGGGGGAGCGGGGGGAACACCGGGGAGCTGTTTTTT.

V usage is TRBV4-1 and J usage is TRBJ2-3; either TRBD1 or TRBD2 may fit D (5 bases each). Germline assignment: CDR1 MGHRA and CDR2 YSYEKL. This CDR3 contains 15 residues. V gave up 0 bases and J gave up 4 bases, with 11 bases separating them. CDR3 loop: CASSQEGLAADTQYF. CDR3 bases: TGCGCCAGCAGCCAAGAGGGGCTAGCCGCAGATACGCAGTATTTT.

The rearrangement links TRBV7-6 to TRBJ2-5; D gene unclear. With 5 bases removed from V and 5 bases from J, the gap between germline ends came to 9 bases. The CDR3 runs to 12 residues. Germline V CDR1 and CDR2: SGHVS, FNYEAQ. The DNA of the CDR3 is TGTGCCAGCAGCGTAGGCGGCGAGACCCAGTACTTC. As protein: CASSVGGETQYF.

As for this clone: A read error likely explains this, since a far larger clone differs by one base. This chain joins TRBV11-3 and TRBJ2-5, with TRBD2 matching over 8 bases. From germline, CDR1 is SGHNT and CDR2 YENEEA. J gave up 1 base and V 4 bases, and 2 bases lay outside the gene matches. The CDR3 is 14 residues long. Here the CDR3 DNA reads TGTGCCAGCAGCTGGCTAGCGGGCCAAGAGACCCAGTACTTC. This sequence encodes CASSWLAGQETQYF.

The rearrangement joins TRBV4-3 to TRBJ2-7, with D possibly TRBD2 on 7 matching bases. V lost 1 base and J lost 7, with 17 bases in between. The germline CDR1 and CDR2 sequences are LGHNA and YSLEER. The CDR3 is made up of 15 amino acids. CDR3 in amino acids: CASSQGHRGAGEQYF. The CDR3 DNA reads TGCGCCAGCAGCCAAGGTCACCGGGGGGCGGGTGAGCAGTACTTC.

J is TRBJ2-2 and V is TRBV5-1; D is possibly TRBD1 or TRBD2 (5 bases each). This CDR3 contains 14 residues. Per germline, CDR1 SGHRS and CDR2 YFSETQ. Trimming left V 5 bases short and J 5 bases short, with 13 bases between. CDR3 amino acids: CASRLDSPTGELFF. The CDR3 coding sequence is TGCGCCAGCAGACTAGACAGTCCAACCGGGGAGCTGTTTTTT.